This T cell receptor beta chain was captured in a study of blood T cells in healthy people across ages. Germline CDR1 reads MNHNS; CDR2 reads SASEGT. There are 12 residues in the CDR3. Deletions cut 6 bases from V and 9 bases from J, with 12 bases between. PCR was performed a second time for roughly 7 to 11 cycles using a sample-barcoded 5' primer and a J-beta primer mix. Each CDR3 protein is one row after TCRdb ran MiXCR on the 5' RACE reads. The table lists fewer than 1.5 million distinct CDR3 sequences, roughly 40% of them singletons. This clonotype was seen a handful of times. Donors were healthy Caucasian individuals from Russia aged about 6 to 90.

Sequenced: blood. The sequence was collected from a woman aged 18-35 years in good health. This chain links TRBV6-1 with TRBJ2-1; D is unclear. The CDR3 sequence: CASSASDGEQFF. CDR3 in DNA: TGTGCCAGCAGCGCTTCGGATGGTGAGCAGTTCTTC.